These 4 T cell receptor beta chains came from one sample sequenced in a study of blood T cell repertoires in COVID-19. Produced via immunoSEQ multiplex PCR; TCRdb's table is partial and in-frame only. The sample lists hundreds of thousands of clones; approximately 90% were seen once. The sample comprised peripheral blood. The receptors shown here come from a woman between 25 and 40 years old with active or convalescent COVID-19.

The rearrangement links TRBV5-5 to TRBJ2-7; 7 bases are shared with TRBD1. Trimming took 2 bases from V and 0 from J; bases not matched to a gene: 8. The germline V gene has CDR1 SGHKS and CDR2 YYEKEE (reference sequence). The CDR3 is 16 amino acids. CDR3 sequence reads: CASSFEGAGLSYEQYF. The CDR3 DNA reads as TGTGCCAGCAGCTTCGAGGGGGCGGGCCTCTCCTACGAGCAGTACTTC.

The CDR3: CASSEIGRGTGNSNYGYTF. CDR3 DNA: TGTGCCAGCAGTGAAATTGGGAGAGGGACAGGCAACTCTAACTATGGCTACACCTTC. The chain links TRBV6-1 to TRBJ1-2; 8 bases are shared with TRBD1. Germline CDR1 is MNHNS and CDR2 is SASEGT. V was pared by 2 bases and J by 0 bases, with 14 bases of the junction left unmatched. CDR3 size: 19 residues.

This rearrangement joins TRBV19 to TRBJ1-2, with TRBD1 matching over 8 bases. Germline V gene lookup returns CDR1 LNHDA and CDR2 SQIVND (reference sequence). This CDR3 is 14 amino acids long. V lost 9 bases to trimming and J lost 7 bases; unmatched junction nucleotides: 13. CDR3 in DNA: TGTGCCAGCTCCGGGACAGGTTTCTTACGTGGCTACACCTTC. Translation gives CASSGTGFLRGYTF.

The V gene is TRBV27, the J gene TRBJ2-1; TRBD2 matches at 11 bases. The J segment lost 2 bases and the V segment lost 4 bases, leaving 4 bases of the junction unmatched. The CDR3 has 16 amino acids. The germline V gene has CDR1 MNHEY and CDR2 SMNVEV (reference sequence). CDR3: CASSSGTSGTYNEQFF. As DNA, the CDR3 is TGTGCCAGCAGTTCCGGGACTAGCGGAACCTACAATGAGCAGTTCTTC.